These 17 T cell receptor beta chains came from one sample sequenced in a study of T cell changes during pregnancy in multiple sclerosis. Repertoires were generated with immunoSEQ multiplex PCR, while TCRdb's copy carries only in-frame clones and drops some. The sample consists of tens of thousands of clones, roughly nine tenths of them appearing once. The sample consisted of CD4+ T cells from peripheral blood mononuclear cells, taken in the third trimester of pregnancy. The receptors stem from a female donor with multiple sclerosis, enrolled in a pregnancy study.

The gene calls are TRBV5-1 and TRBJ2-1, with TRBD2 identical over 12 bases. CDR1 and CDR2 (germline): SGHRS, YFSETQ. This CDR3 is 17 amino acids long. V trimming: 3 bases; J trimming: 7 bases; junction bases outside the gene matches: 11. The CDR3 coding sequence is TGCGCCAGCAGCTCCAAACTAGCGGGAGGCCCTCAGAATGAGCAGTTCTTC. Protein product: CASSSKLAGGPQNEQFF.

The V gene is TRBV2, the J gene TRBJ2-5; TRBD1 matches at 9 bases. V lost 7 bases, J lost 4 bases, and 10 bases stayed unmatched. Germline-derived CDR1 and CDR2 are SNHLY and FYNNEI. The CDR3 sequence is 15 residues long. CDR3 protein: CASNLQGARGETQYF. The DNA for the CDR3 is TGTGCCAGCAACTTACAGGGGGCACGTGGAGAGACCCAGTACTTC. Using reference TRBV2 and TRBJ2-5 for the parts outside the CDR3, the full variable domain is EPEVTQTPSHQVTQMGQEVILRCVPISNHLYFYWYRQILGQKVEFLVSFYNNEISEKSEIFDDQFSVERPDGSNFTLKIRSTKLEDSAMYFCASNLQGARGETQYFGPGTRLLVL.

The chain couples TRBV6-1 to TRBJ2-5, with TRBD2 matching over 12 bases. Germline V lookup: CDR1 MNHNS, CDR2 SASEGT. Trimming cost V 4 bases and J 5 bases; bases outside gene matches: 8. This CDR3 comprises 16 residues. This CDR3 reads CASSAPSGRAVETQYF. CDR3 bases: TGTGCCAGCAGTGCCCCTAGCGGGAGGGCCGTGGAGACCCAGTACTTC.

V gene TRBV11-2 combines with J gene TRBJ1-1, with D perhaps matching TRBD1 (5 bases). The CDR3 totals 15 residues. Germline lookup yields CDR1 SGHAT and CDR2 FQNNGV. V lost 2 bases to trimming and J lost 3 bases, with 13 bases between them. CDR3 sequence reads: CASSLLEEGYTEAFF. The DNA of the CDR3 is TGTGCCAGCAGCTTATTGGAGGAGGGGTACACTGAAGCTTTCTTT.

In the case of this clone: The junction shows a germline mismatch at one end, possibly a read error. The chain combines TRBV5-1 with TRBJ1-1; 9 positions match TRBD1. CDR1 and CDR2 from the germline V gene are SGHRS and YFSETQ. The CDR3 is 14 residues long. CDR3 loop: CASSWGQGNTGAFF. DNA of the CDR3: TGCGCCAGCAGCTGGGGACAGGGCAACACTGGAGCTTTCTTT.

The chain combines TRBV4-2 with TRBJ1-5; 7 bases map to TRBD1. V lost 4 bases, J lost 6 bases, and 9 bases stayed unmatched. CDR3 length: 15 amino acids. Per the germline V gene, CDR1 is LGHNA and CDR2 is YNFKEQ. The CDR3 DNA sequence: TGTGCCAGCAGCCGAGTAGAACAGGGGACTCAGCCCCAGCATTTT. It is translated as CASSRVEQGTQPQHF.

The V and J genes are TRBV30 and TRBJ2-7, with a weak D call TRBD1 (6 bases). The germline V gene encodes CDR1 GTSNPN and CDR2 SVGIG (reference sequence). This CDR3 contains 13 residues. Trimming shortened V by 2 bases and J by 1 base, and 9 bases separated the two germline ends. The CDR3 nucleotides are TGTGCCTGGAGTCGACAGGTGTCCTACGAGCAGTACTTC. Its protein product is CAWSRQVSYEQYF.

CDR3 DNA: TGTGCCAGCAGTCGAGGCCGCGCGCTAGGGGACACTGAAGCTTTCTTT. This sequence encodes CASSRGRALGDTEAFF. The chain employs TRBV9 and TRBJ1-1; tentative D call: TRBD1 (5 bases). Trimming shortened V by 5 bases and J by 3 bases, and 20 bases separated the two germline ends. The germline V gene has CDR1 SGDLS and CDR2 YYNGEE. CDR3 length equals 16 residues.

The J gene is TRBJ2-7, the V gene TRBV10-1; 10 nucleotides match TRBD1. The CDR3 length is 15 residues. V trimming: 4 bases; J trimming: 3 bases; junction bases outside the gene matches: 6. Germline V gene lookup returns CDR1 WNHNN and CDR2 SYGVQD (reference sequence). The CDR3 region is CASSGPGQGSYEQYF. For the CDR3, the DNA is TGCGCCAGCAGTGGCCCGGGACAGGGGAGCTACGAGCAGTACTTC.

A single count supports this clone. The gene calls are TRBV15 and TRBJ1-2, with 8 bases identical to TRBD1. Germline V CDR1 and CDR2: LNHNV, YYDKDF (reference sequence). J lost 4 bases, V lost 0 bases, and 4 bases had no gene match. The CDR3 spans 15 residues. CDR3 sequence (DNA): TGTGCCACCAGCAGAGATCCTGGACAGGGCTATGGCTACACCTTC. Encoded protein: CATSRDPGQGYGYTF.

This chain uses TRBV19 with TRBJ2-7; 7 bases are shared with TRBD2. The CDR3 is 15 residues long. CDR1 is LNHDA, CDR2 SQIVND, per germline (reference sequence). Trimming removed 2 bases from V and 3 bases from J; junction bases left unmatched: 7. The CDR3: CASSIQGGRGYEQYF. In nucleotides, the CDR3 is TGTGCCAGTAGTATACAGGGCGGGAGAGGCTACGAGCAGTACTTC.

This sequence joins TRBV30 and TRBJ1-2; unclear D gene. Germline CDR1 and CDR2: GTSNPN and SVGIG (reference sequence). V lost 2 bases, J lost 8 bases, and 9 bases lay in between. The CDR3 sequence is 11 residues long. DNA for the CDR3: TGTGCCTGGAGTACTAGTTGGGGCTACACCTTC. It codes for CAWSTSWGYTF. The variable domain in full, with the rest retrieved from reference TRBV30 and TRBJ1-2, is SQTIHQWPATLVQPVGSPLSLECTVEGTSNPNLYWYRQAAGRGLQLLFYSVGIGQISSEVPQNLSASRPQDRQFILSSKKLLLSDSGFYLCAWSTSWGYTFGSGTRLTVV.

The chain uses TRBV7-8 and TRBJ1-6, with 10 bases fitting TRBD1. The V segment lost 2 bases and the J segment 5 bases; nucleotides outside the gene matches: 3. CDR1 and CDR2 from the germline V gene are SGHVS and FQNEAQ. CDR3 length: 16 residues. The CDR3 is CASSLMGQGNNSPLHF. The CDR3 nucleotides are TGTGCCAGCAGCTTAATGGGACAGGGGAATAATTCACCCCTCCACTTT. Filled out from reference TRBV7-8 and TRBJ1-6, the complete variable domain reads GAGVSQSPRYKVAKRGQDVALRCDPISGHVSLFWYQQALGQGPEFLTYFQNEAQLDKSGLPSDRFFAERPEGSVSTLKIQRTQQEDSAVYLCASSLMGQGNNSPLHFGNGTRLTVT.

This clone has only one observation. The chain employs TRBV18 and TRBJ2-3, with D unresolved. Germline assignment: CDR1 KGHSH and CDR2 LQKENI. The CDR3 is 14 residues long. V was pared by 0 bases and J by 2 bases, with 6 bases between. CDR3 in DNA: TGTGCCAGCTCACCACCCTCTGTCACAGATACGCAGTATTTT. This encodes CASSPPSVTDTQYF. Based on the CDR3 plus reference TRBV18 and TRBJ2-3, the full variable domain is NAGVMQNPRHLVRRRGQEARLRCSPMKGHSHVYWYRQLPEEGLKFMVYLQKENIIDESGMPKERFSAEFPKEGPSILRIQQVVRGDSAAYFCASSPPSVTDTQYFGPGTRLTVL.

CDR3 amino acids: CASLGQGIWEQYF. The CDR3 nucleotides read TGTGCCAGCCTGGGACAGGGAATTTGGGAGCAGTACTTC. The chain has TRBV6-1 and TRBJ2-7, with TRBD1 matching 9 bases. V was pared by 8 bases and J by 7 bases, with 9 bases of the junction left unmatched. Germline values: CDR1 MNHNS, CDR2 SASEGT. The CDR3 runs to 13 residues.

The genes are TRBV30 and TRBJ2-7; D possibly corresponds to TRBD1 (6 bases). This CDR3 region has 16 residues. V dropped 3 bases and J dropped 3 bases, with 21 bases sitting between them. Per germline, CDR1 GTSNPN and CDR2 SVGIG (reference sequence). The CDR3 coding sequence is TGTGCCTGGAGCGACAATACAGGGCCGATACACTACGAGCAGTACTTC. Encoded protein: CAWSDNTGPIHYEQYF. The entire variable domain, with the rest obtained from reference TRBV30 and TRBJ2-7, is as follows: SQTIHQWPATLVQPVGSPLSLECTVEGTSNPNLYWYRQAAGRGLQLLFYSVGIGQISSEVPQNLSASRPQDRQFILSSKKLLLSDSGFYLCAWSDNTGPIHYEQYFGPGTRLTVT.

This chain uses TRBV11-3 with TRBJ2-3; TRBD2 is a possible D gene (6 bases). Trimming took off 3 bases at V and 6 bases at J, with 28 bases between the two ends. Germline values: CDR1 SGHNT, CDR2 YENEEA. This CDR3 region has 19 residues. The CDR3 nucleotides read TGTGCCAGCAGCTTCGGCGGGTGGGGTGACGGGAGAGTGGTGGATACGCAGTATTTT. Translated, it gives CASSFGGWGDGRVVDTQYF.